This T cell receptor (beta chain) was identified in a study of post-analysis software for immune sequencing data (dated by TCRdb to between 2014 and 2017). Study-level background: Recorded disease courses included relapsing-remitting, secondary progressive and progressive-relapsing multiple sclerosis, with some patients lacking subtype annotation. A subset of samples was prepared in parallel using single-end sample barcoding, then pooled and co-amplified after Illumina adapter ligation. The patient repertoires were compared against 11 previously published healthy control repertoires obtained from donors aged 6 to 25 years.

This clonotype was found a few times. No antigen is known for it. Base quality data are lacking; no much larger clone is found one base away. Library creation used PCR. The instrument given in TCRdb is Illumina HiSeq 2500. Unique molecular identifiers were incorporated into TCR beta cDNA libraries to reduce PCR and sequencing biases. Every 1 to 10 million input T cells yielded 500,000 or so cDNA molecules, meaning each molecule approximated one T cell. The same protocol used for the earlier healthy control dataset was applied to prepare and sequence the patient libraries. Samples belonging to the same batch were prepared together, multiplexed and sequenced on a shared HiSeq lane. The published analysis was carried out like this. Raw barcoded reads were processed with MIGEC, and single-read molecular identifier groups were discarded before consensus assembly and CDR3 extraction. Clonotype tables were post-analysed with VDJtools, normalizing diversity by down-sampling all datasets to the smallest sample size. To correct batch-related cross-sample contamination, repertoire overlap clustering matched CDR3 amino acid sequences but not nucleotide sequences. TCRdb reran the public reads through fastp at Q25 and MiXCR, keeping productive beta chains. One record per CDR3 amino acid sequence lists the most common genes and DNA. None of the V and J calls come from the authors' own analysis; TCRdb made them. The sample profile shows 800,000 to 950,000 distinct CDR3 sequences; 53% of them were found once. Approximately 4.5% of the sample goes to the ten largest clones.

TCR beta repertoires were profiled from peripheral blood of roughly twelve young patients with multiple sclerosis to demonstrate the VDJtools post-analysis software. The multiple sclerosis patients were children and adolescents ranging in age from about 6 to 17 years. Broad study findings and their caveats: The multiple sclerosis patient group was slightly younger than the control group. Compared with controls, multiple sclerosis patients had significantly lower normalized Chao1 diversity, a finding suggesting substantial peripheral T-cell clonal expansion. When samples were clustered directly using the F measure, samples prepared in the same batch co-clustered strongly, which prompted a batch-effect correction.

The sequenced material came from blood. The sequence came from a girl under 18 with multiple sclerosis.

This receptor carries the CDR3 CASSQVGTGDYGYTF. DNA sequence: TGCGCCAGCAGCCAAGTTGGGACAGGTGACTATGGCTACACCTTC. The rearranged segments are TRBV4-1 and TRBJ1-2, with 8 middle bases fitting TRBD1. The cysteine opens and the phenylalanine closes a CDR3 of 15 amino acids. Only CDR3 DNA remains: 45 bases, in frame from the first base. For CDR1 and CDR2, the germline V gene lists MGHRA and YSYEKL. At the junction V is shortened by 1 base and J by 3 bases; bases outside the gene matches: 4.